The 14 T cell receptor beta chains listed next were all sequenced from one sample in a study of blood T cell repertoires in COVID-19. The table came from immunoSEQ multiplex PCR; TCRdb's copy has only in-frame clones and leaves some out. The table shows approximately 92,000 clones, with approximately 86% occurring only once. The specimen was peripheral blood. Every receptor here comes from a woman in her sixties or seventies in a cohort sampled during active or convalescent COVID-19.

Details on this clone: This same CDR3 is encoded by further DNA sequences in the sample. The V call is TRBV5-1, the J call TRBJ1-1, with D possibly matching TRBD1 (6 bases). This CDR3 has 14 amino acids. V gave up 3 bases and J gave up 1 base, with 10 bases separating them. Germline CDR1 is SGHRS and CDR2 is YFSETQ. The CDR3 loop reads CASSSGQPNTEAFF. For the CDR3, the DNA is TGCGCCAGCAGCTCGGGACAACCGAACACTGAAGCTTTCTTT.

The chain recombines TRBV19 with TRBJ2-3; 8 nucleotides align to TRBD2. This CDR3 contains 15 residues. The germline V gene encodes CDR1 LNHDA and CDR2 SQIVND (reference sequence). Germline trimming cut 5 bases from V and 1 base from J; bases unmatched to any gene: 5. Here the CDR3 reads CASSPAGARTDTQYF. For the CDR3, the DNA is TGTGCCAGTAGTCCAGCGGGGGCCCGCACAGATACGCAGTATTTT.

The chain has TRBV28 and TRBJ2-3; 14 bases are a match to TRBD2. The CDR3 runs to 18 residues. Germline CDR1 and CDR2: MDHEN and SYDVKM. After removal of 3 bases from V and 2 bases from J, the junction contained 7 bases not matched to a gene. The DNA for the CDR3 is TGTGCCAGCAGTTTCTCCGGGACTAGCGGGGGAAACACAGATACGCAGTATTTT. This codes for CASSFSGTSGGNTDTQYF. Together with reference TRBV28 and TRBJ2-3, the CDR3 gives the full variable domain: DVKVTQSSRYLVKRTGEKVFLECVQDMDHENMFWYRQDPGLGLRLIYFSYDVKMKEKGDIPEGYSVSREKKERFSLILESASTNQTSMYLCASSFSGTSGGNTDTQYFGPGTRLTVL.

The count of this clone is one. This chain links TRBV7-3 with TRBJ2-3; no definite D call. Germline lookup yields CDR1 SGHTA and CDR2 FQGTGA. The length of the CDR3 is 13 residues. The V gene lost 5 bases and the J gene lost 3 bases, with 9 bases spanning the gap. This CDR3 reads CASSPPGTDTQYF. CDR3 nucleotide sequence: TGTGCCAGCAGCCCCCCCGGGACAGATACGCAGTATTTT.

The chain recombines TRBV6-5 with TRBJ1-2; the match to TRBD1 covers 8 bases. CDR1 is MNHEY and CDR2 is SVGAGI in the germline V gene. The V gene end was trimmed by 4 bases and the J gene end by 3 bases; junction bases not matched to a gene: 4. The CDR3 runs 14 residues. CDR3 nucleotide sequence: TGTGCCAGCAGTTCCCAGGGGGCCCACTATGGCTACACCTTC. Translation gives CASSSQGAHYGYTF.

The chain combines TRBV11-2 with TRBJ2-5; 13 bases map to TRBD2. With 5 bases clipped from V and 1 base from J, the junction kept 4 bases outside the gene matches. The length of the CDR3 is 16 residues. Germline assignment: CDR1 SGHAT and CDR2 FQNNGV. CDR3 protein: CASSQRLAGGQETQYF. The DNA for the CDR3 is TGTGCCAGCAGCCAACGACTAGCGGGAGGCCAAGAGACCCAGTACTTC. Filled out from reference TRBV11-2 and TRBJ2-5, the complete variable domain reads EAGVAQSPRYKIIEKRQSVAFWCNPISGHATLYWYQQILGQGPKLLIQFQNNGVVDDSQLPKDRFSAERLKGVDSTLKIQPAKLEDSAVYLCASSQRLAGGQETQYFGPGTRLLVL.

The gene calls are TRBV5-5 and TRBJ2-7; D ambiguous. The germline CDR1 and CDR2 sequences are SGHKS and YYEKEE (reference sequence). The ends were cut back, 0 bases at V and 0 bases at J, with 10 bases in the middle. CDR3 size: 15 residues. This CDR3 is CASSLVGGSSYEQYF. The CDR3, as DNA: TGTGCCAGCAGCTTGGTAGGCGGTAGCTCCTACGAGCAGTACTTC. Filled out from reference TRBV5-5 and TRBJ2-7, the complete variable domain reads DAGVTQSPTHLIKTRGQQVTLRCSPISGHKSVSWYQQVLGQGPQFIFQYYEKEERGRGNFPDRFSARQFPNYSSELNVNALLLGDSALYLCASSLVGGSSYEQYFGPGTRLTVT.

V is TRBV7-2 and J is TRBJ2-7; D call uncertain. V shed 5 bases and J shed 3 bases, with 14 bases lying between them. Germline V CDR1 and CDR2: SGHTA, FQGNSA. The CDR3 sequence is 14 residues long. CDR3 bases: TGTGCCAGCAGCGTTTCCGCGGAAGGCTACGAGCAGTACTTC. Translation: CASSVSAEGYEQYF.

Only one count was recorded for this clone. The chain recombines TRBV25-1 with TRBJ1-1; perhaps TRBD1 as D (6 bases). Per the germline V gene, CDR1 is MGHDK and CDR2 is SYGVNS. V was shortened by 5 bases and J by 6 bases, with 13 bases between the two germline ends. The CDR3 totals 13 residues. This CDR3 reads CASSPWTDSEAFF. CDR3 DNA: TGTGCCAGCAGTCCCTGGACAGATTCTGAAGCTTTCTTT.

The chain recombines TRBV4-1 with TRBJ2-2, with 8 bases fitting TRBD2. CDR1 is MGHRA, CDR2 YSYEKL, per germline. V shed 4 bases and J 4 bases; nucleotides not matched to a gene: 8. The CDR3 totals 16 residues. CDR3 nucleotide sequence: TGCGCCAGCAGCCCCACCCCGGGAGGGCCCACCGGGGAGCTGTTTTTT. It codes for CASSPTPGGPTGELFF.

The chain is built from TRBV19 and TRBJ2-6, with 9 nucleotides matching TRBD1. Germline V gives CDR1 LNHDA, CDR2 SQIVND (reference sequence). This CDR3 is built from 19 residues. The V segment lost 3 bases and the J segment 1 base; nucleotides outside the gene matches: 10. CDR3 in amino acids: CASSIISGQGLSGANVLTF. The CDR3 DNA is TGTGCCAGTAGTATTATTTCAGGACAGGGGTTATCTGGGGCCAACGTCCTGACTTTC.

The rearrangement uses TRBV27 and TRBJ2-1; unclear D gene. This CDR3 is 19 amino acids long. Germline V CDR1 and CDR2: MNHEY, SMNVEV (reference sequence). V lost 4 bases, J lost 0 bases, and 22 bases lay in between. CDR3 residues: CASSYQPMASEYSYNEQFF. The CDR3 DNA sequence: TGTGCCAGCAGTTACCAGCCTATGGCCAGCGAGTACTCCTACAATGAGCAGTTCTTC.

This rearrangement joins TRBV6-5 to TRBJ2-2, with 8 bases lining up with TRBD2. Germline CDR1 reads MNHEY; CDR2 reads SVGAGI. V lost 6 bases to trimming and J lost 5 bases; unmatched junction nucleotides: 5. The CDR3 sequence is 14 residues long. The DNA of the CDR3 is TGTGCCAGCAGGACCGGGGGGGGAACCGGGGAGCTGTTTTTT. Its translation: CASRTGGGTGELFF.

V usage is TRBV3-1 (or the pseudogene TRBV3-2) and J usage is TRBJ2-1; 7 bases are a match to TRBD2. Trimming at V came to 1 base and at J to 3 bases, leaving 3 bases not matched to a gene. This CDR3 spans 15 amino acids. CDR1 is LGHDT, CDR2 YNNKEL, per germline (reference sequence). CDR3 region: CASSQGDYDYNEQFF. The CDR3 DNA reads as TGTGCCAGCAGCCAAGGGGACTACGACTACAATGAGCAGTTCTTC.